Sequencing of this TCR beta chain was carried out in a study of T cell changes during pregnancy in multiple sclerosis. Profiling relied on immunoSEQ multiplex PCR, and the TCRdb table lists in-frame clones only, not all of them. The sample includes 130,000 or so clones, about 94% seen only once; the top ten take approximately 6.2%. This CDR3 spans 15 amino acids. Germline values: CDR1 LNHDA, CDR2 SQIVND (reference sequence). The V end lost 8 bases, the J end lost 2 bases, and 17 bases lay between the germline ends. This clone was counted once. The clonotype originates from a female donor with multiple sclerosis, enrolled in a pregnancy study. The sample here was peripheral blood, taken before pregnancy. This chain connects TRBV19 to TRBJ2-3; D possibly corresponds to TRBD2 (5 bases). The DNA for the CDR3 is TGTGCCAGTGGAGGTGGGCAGACAAACACAGATACGCAGTATTTT. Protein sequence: CASGGGQTNTDTQYF.